This T cell receptor beta chain was observed in a study of shared clonotypes between healthy human individuals. Study results and caveats: The authors expected sequencing depth to affect clonotype sharing among donors.

This table comes from immunoSEQ multiplex PCR, and its TCRdb copy is limited to in-frame clones, with some not included. Seen here are some 580,000 clones, more than 95% observed once, and the top ten hold about 0.06%. Free of recent acute infections or vaccinations, the donors were healthy HIV-negative adults. V was clipped by 6 bases and J by 0 bases, with 14 bases between them. Germline V gene sequence: CDR1 SNHLY, CDR2 FYNNEI. This CDR3 comprises 15 residues. This clone has a handful of counts. Its antigen is still unknown. This chain links TRBV2 with TRBJ1-2; unclear D gene. The TCR was taken from a woman in her 30s in good health. Sequenced input: naive CD4+ T cells sorted from blood. Specified subset: CD45RA+ positively selected. This CDR3 reads CASSENTVPNYGYTF. The CDR3 DNA reads as TGTGCCAGCAGCGAAAATACAGTGCCTAACTATGGCTACACCTTC.